The 15 T cell receptor beta chains given below trace back to one sample, sequenced in a study of cytomegalovirus exposure and HLA in healthy donors. Primers: 60 Vbeta forward and 13 Jbeta reverse. The repertoire was sequenced with immunoSEQ multiplex PCR; TCRdb's copy has only in-frame clones and lacks some. The top ten clones hold approximately 4% of a sample with more than 130,000 clones, more than 75% of them seen once. Source material: PBMCs. These receptor sequences come from a man aged 18 to 29 in good health and CMV-seronegative.

The J gene is TRBJ2-2, the V gene TRBV9; no firm D call. The V end lost 1 base, the J end lost 6 bases, and 4 bases lay between the germline ends. The germline CDR1 and CDR2 sequences are SGDLS and YYNGEE. The CDR3 extends over 12 amino acids. CDR3 loop: CASSVSSGELFF. The CDR3 DNA sequence: TGTGCCAGCAGCGTAAGCTCCGGGGAGCTGTTTTTT.

The chain recombines TRBV18 with TRBJ2-5, with D perhaps matching TRBD2 (7 bases). CDR1 is KGHSH, CDR2 LQKENI, per germline. The ends were cut back, 1 base at V and 4 bases at J, with 16 bases in the middle. CDR3 length: 16 residues. Written as DNA, the CDR3 is TGTGCCAGCTCACCACTCGCGGGGGCAAGAGGAGAGACCCAGTACTTC. Amino acids: CASSPLAGARGETQYF.

The chain carries TRBV4-1 and TRBJ2-1; D is undetermined. V lost 0 bases and J lost 4, with 22 bases in between. The CDR3 sequence is 19 residues long. Germline-derived CDR1 and CDR2 are MGHRA and YSYEKL. The CDR3 region has the DNA TGCGCCAGCAGCCAAGATACCGTGAGGTTAAACGTTAGATACAATGAGCAGTTCTTC. Protein: CASSQDTVRLNVRYNEQFF.

This clone appeared a few times. J is TRBJ2-2 and V is TRBV6-6, with 11 bases matching TRBD2. V was clipped by 8 bases and J by 5 bases; unmatched bases: 10. The length of the CDR3 is 16 residues. Germline V gene sequence: CDR1 MNHNY, CDR2 SVGAGI (reference sequence). The CDR3 here is CASRLAGGPSTGELFF. The CDR3 DNA reads as TGTGCCAGCCGGCTAGCGGGAGGTCCCTCAACCGGGGAGCTGTTTTTT.

The rearrangement links TRBV29-1 to TRBJ2-7, with 8 bases matching TRBD2. J was trimmed by 2 bases and V by 4 bases; bases with no gene match: 13. CDR3 length: 16 residues. Germline V gene sequence: CDR1 SQVTM, CDR2 ANQGSEA. For the CDR3, the DNA is TGCAGCGTTGCTGGGGGGATAGCGGGGATGCCCTACGAGCAGTACTTC. Translation gives CSVAGGIAGMPYEQYF.

The chain has TRBV15 and TRBJ2-5, with D unclear. Germline V gene sequence: CDR1 LNHNV, CDR2 YYDKDF (reference sequence). The CDR3 runs to 13 residues. V shed 7 bases and J shed 0 bases, with 9 bases lying between them. CDR3 residues: CATKRYHQETQYF. Written as DNA, the CDR3 is TGTGCCACCAAGCGCTACCACCAAGAGACCCAGTACTTC.

V gene TRBV12-2 combines with J gene TRBJ2-7; TRBD1, as called in the table, went unchecked against the DNA. TRBV12-2 is a pseudogene locus. The CDR3 consists of 16 residues. In nucleotides, the CDR3 is TGTGCAAGTCGCTCAGGGGGGACAGGGAACCCCTACGAGCAGTACTTC. Protein sequence: CASRSGGTGNPYEQYF.

V and J are TRBV2 and TRBJ2-7, with D possibly matching TRBD1 (6 bases). The germline V and J ends were trimmed by 8 bases and 0 bases, with 14 bases remaining between them. The germline gives CDR1 SNHLY, CDR2 FYNNEI. The CDR3 consists of 14 residues. CDR3: CASRLDSTSYEQYF. CDR3 in DNA: TGTGCCAGCCGCCTGGACAGCACCTCCTACGAGCAGTACTTC.

The CDR3 is CASSLEPTRGNTIYF. CDR3 in DNA: TGTGCCAGCAGCTTAGAACCCACGCGGGGAAACACCATATATTTT. The genes are TRBV7-9 and TRBJ1-3; no clear D. Deletions cut 1 base from V and 4 bases from J, with 11 bases between. The V gene's germline CDR1 is SEHNR and CDR2 FQNEAQ (reference sequence). The CDR3 runs 15 residues. Full variable domain (outside the CDR3, taken from reference TRBV7-9 and TRBJ1-3): DTGVSQNPRHKITKRGQNVTFRCDPISEHNRLYWYRQTLGQGPEFLTYFQNEAQLEKSRLLSDRFSAERPKGSFSTLEIQRTEQGDSAMYLCASSLEPTRGNTIYFGEGSWLTVV.

V is TRBV2 and J is TRBJ2-4; 11 nucleotides agree with TRBD2. Losses at the gene ends were 9 bases for V and 8 bases for J; bases not matched to a gene: 6. The germline V gene has CDR1 SNHLY and CDR2 FYNNEI. The length of the CDR3 is 13 residues. The CDR3 here is CASSGRGLDIQYF. For the CDR3, the DNA is TGTGCCAGTAGCGGGAGGGGGCTTGACATTCAGTACTTC.

The table lists this clone with a few counts. The gene calls are TRBV30 and TRBJ1-3; no clear D gene. V shed 0 bases and J shed 1 base, with 10 bases lying between them. Germline assignment: CDR1 GTSNPN and CDR2 SVGIG (reference sequence). The CDR3 consists of 15 residues. The CDR3 DNA sequence: TGTGCCTGGAGTGTATCTTTCGGGTCTGGAAACACCATATATTTT. It translates to CAWSVSFGSGNTIYF. Looking up the rest from reference TRBV30 and TRBJ1-3 gives the full variable domain: SQTIHQWPATLVQPVGSPLSLECTVEGTSNPNLYWYRQAAGRGLQLLFYSVGIGQISSEVPQNLSASRPQDRQFILSSKKLLLSDSGFYLCAWSVSFGSGNTIYFGEGSWLTVV.

The chain links TRBV2 to TRBJ1-1; D is uncertain. CDR1 is SNHLY, CDR2 FYNNEI, per germline. The V and J ends lost 2 bases and 4 bases respectively, with 11 bases between them. CDR3 size: 14 residues. Here the CDR3 DNA reads TGTGCCAGCAGTGAAAGTTACACTAGCACTGAAGCTTTCTTT. The encoded protein is CASSESYTSTEAFF. The whole variable domain, remainder taken from reference TRBV2 and TRBJ1-1, is EPEVTQTPSHQVTQMGQEVILRCVPISNHLYFYWYRQILGQKVEFLVSFYNNEISEKSEIFDDQFSVERPDGSNFTLKIRSTKLEDSAMYFCASSESYTSTEAFFGQGTRLTVV.

The V and J genes are TRBV9 and TRBJ1-4; the match to TRBD1 covers 8 bases. Germline values: CDR1 SGDLS, CDR2 YYNGEE. This CDR3 is built from 15 residues. Trimming took 3 bases from V and 7 from J; bases not matched to a gene: 8. The CDR3 region has the DNA TGTGCCAGCAGCGCAGAACAGGGGGTTGGTGAAAAACTGTTTTTT. Residues: CASSAEQGVGEKLFF.

Regarding this clone: Other DNA sequences in this sample translate to the same CDR3. In DNA, the CDR3 is TGTGCCAGCAGCTTCGCCACACCTGGGGCTCCAACTAATGAAAAACTGTTTTTT. Its protein is CASSFATPGAPTNEKLFF. The V call is TRBV5-6, the J call TRBJ1-4, with D tentatively TRBD1 (5 bases). Germline loops: CDR1 SGHDT, CDR2 YYEEEE. CDR3 size: 18 residues. V was trimmed by 2 bases and J by 0 bases, leaving 17 bases between them.

V and J are TRBV7-2 and TRBJ2-3; TRBD2 aligns across 10 bases. Germline loops: CDR1 SGHTA, CDR2 FQGNSA. The CDR3 contains 17 residues. V shed 5 bases and J 3 bases; nucleotides not matched to a gene: 11. This CDR3 reads CASSQRSGRAVTDTQYF. DNA of the CDR3: TGTGCCAGCAGCCAAAGGAGCGGGAGGGCGGTGACAGATACGCAGTATTTT.